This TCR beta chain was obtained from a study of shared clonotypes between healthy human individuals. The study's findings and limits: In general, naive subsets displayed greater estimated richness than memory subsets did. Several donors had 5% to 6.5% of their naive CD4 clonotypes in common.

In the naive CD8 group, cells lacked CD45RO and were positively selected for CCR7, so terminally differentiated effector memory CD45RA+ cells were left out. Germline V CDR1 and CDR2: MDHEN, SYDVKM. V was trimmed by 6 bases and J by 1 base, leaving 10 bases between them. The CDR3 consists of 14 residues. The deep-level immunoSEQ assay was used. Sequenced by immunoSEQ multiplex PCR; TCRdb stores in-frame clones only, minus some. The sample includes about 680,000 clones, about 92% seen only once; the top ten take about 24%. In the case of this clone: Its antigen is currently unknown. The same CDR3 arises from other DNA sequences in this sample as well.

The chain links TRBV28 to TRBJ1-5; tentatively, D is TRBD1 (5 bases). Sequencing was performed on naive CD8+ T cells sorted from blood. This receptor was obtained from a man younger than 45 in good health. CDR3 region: CASRPGDSNQPQHF. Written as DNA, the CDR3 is TGTGCCAGCAGACCCGGGGACAGCAATCAGCCCCAGCATTTT. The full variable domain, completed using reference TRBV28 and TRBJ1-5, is DVKVTQSSRYLVKRTGEKVFLECVQDMDHENMFWYRQDPGLGLRLIYFSYDVKMKEKGDIPEGYSVSREKKERFSLILESASTNQTSMYLCASRPGDSNQPQHFGDGTRLSIL.